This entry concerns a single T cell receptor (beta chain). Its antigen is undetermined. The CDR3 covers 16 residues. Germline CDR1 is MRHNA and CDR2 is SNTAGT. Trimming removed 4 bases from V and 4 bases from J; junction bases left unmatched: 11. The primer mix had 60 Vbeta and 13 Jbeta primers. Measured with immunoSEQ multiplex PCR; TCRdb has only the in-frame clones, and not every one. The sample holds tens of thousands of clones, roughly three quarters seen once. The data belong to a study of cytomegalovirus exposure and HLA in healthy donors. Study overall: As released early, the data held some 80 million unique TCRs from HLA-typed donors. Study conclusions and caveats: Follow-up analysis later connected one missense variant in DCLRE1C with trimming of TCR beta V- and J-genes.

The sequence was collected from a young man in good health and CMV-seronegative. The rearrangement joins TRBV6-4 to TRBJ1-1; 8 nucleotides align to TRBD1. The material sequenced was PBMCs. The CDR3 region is CASSAIPGTGTTEAFF. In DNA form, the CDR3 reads TGTGCCAGCAGTGCTATACCCGGGACAGGTACCACTGAAGCTTTCTTT.